This T cell receptor beta chain was identified in a study of T cell repertoires in cytomegalovirus infection. Overall study context: Alongside well-studied HLA-B-restricted CMV epitopes, recently identified HLA-C-restricted CMV epitopes were also used. Based on public TCR beta signatures, there were indications of CMV infection and of a matching HLA type.

Notes on this clonotype: Its matching antigen is unknown.

TCRdb analysed the reads with MiXCR anew, one entry per CDR3 protein. The table records over 250,000 distinct CDR3 sequences, roughly 21% of them present only once. Trimming at V came to 0 bases and at J to 4 bases, leaving 1 base not matched to a gene. This CDR3 has 15 residues. Germline V lookup: CDR1 LNHNV, CDR2 YYDKDF (reference sequence). V and J are TRBV15 and TRBJ2-2; 8 bases are a match to TRBD2. The sample was cultured PBMCs, taken from culture after CMV antigen stimulation. This clonotype was obtained from a human donor in good health (CMV status not recorded). Some clones in this sample may be carry-over from other donors' samples. CDR3 in amino acids: CATSRDAGGTGELFF. The DNA of the CDR3 is TGTGCCACCAGCAGAGATGCGGGGGGCACCGGGGAGCTGTTTTTT.